Here is one T cell receptor (beta chain) with its context. Its cognate antigen is unknown. The source of the sample is a study of OX40 agonist ivuxolimab in advanced cancers. Study-wide background: Patients received intravenous ivuxolimab every 2 weeks at 0.01 to 10 mg/kg.

Baseline, cycle 4 day 1, and cycle 7 day 1 were the blood sampling points. Measured with immunoSEQ multiplex PCR; TCRdb has only the in-frame clones, and not every one. The sample has approximately 82,000 clones, approximately 82% seen once. Overall study results and limits: Expanded clones were, on average, more numerous in CD8+ T cells than in CD4+.

The sample was CD4+ or CD8+ T cells sorted from blood, taken in a trial of the OX40 agonist ivuxolimab. The sequence derives from an adult with an advanced solid tumor such as melanoma, head and neck, liver or kidney cancer.

Here the CDR3 DNA reads TGTGCCAGGACGGGCGGGGAGAGCACAGATACGCAGTATTTT. Residues: CARTGGESTDTQYF. The V call is TRBV7-9, the J call TRBJ2-3; the D gene is possibly TRBD2 (6 bases). The CDR3 runs 14 residues. Germline V gene data show CDR1 as SEHNR and CDR2 as FQNEAQ (reference sequence). V was cut by 9 bases and J by 0 bases, with 13 bases left in between. Filled out from reference TRBV7-9 and TRBJ2-3, the complete variable domain reads DTGVSQNPRHKITKRGQNVTFRCDPISEHNRLYWYRQTLGQGPEFLTYFQNEAQLEKSRLLSDRFSAERPKGSFSTLEIQRTEQGDSAMYLCARTGGESTDTQYFGPGTRLTVL.